This paragraph covers one T cell receptor beta chain sequence. Its target is not known. The assay that was used to sequence DNA from cultured CD4+ T cells was the Oncomine TCR Beta short-read assay. TCRdb processed the PCR reads anew with MiXCR; each CDR3 protein has one entry. In the table there are fewer than 20,000 distinct CDR3 sequences, around 43% of which are singletons. CDR1 and CDR2 from the germline V gene are ENHRY and SYGVKD. V shed 2 bases and J shed 7 bases, with 17 bases lying between them. The CDR3 sequence is 15 residues long. These data are taken from a study of vaccination and CD4 T cells after COVID-19. Study context: The study drew post-COVID samples a median approximately 100 days after diagnosis (range 35 to 161). Cells were stimulated with overlapping spike peptide pools from SARS-CoV-2, HCoV-NL63, HCoV-OC43 and HCoV-229E.

The time point: late sampling 161 to 241 days after vaccination in a few convalescent patients. Stated treatment: roughly 11-day PBMC culture with coronavirus spike peptide pools or control peptides (ViraFEST assay). Study results and limitations: Among reactive clones from convalescent patients, a median around 90% appeared only post-vaccination.

This TCR came from a human donor who had recovered from COVID-19. The specimen comprised CD4+ T cells from blood, cultured in vitro, sampled about 7 months after SARS-CoV-2 vaccination. The V and J genes are TRBV10-3 and TRBJ1-1; D unresolved. Written as DNA, the CDR3 is TGTGCCATCAGTGAGCTGCAGGCACCGCTAGTTGAAGCTTTCTTT. The encoded protein is CAISELQAPLVEAFF.